The T cell receptor beta chain under discussion was sequenced for a study of blood T cell repertoires in COVID-19. V was clipped by 6 bases and J by 8 bases; unmatched bases: 5. This CDR3 has 13 amino acids. CDR1 is ENHRY, CDR2 SYGVKD, per germline. Clones were sequenced by immunoSEQ multiplex PCR, and TCRdb holds only the in-frame ones, with some missing. There are about 310,000 clones in the sample; about 90% occur only once, and less than 3.5% lies in the top ten. The source is a woman aged 25 to 39 with COVID-19, enrolled during active disease. The chain uses TRBV10-3 and TRBJ2-1, with 9 bases that match TRBD1. The material sequenced was peripheral blood. CDR3 protein: CAIRDRGRDEQFF. CDR3 coding DNA: TGTGCCATCAGGGACAGGGGAAGGGATGAGCAGTTCTTC.